This T cell receptor (beta chain) emerged from a study of graft-versus-host responses after intestinal transplantation. Study-wide background: Transplant types were multivisceral, liver-intestinal, or isolated intestinal. All of the recipients had induction that used anti-thymocyte globulin, then tacrolimus and steroids for around 3 years.

The germline CDR1 and CDR2 sequences are DFQATT and SNEGSKA (reference sequence). Deletions cut 5 bases from V and 5 bases from J, with 7 bases between. This CDR3 comprises 11 residues. To note about this clone: Its specificity is unknown.

Study findings and constraints: In patients with graft-donor T cell macrochimerism, allograft graft-versus-host to host-versus-graft clonal ratios were high. Marrow from the recipient contained GvH clones, some of which had appeared first in ileum or blood.

Clones were read by immunoSEQ multiplex PCR, and TCRdb kept only the in-frame ones, dropping some. The table shows roughly 100,000 clones, with more than 85% occurring only once. Source: unstimulated CD8+ T cells sorted from spleen or lymph node cells, taken before intestinal transplant. The chain carries TRBV20-1 and TRBJ2-1, with D uncertain. This sequence was found in a human donor who received an intestinal transplant. CDR3 sequence: CSASTHNEQFF. The CDR3 DNA reads as TGCAGTGCTTCCACCCACAATGAGCAGTTCTTC.